The 16 T cell receptor beta chains given below trace back to one sample, sequenced in a study of cytomegalovirus exposure and HLA in healthy donors. PCR primers comprised 60 Vbeta and 13 Jbeta primers. TCRdb's copy holds only in-frame clones and misses some; the assay was immunoSEQ multiplex PCR. The sample yields over 150,000 clones, 75% to 90% seen once. Input material: PBMCs. These receptors all come from a human donor in good health.

This clone was counted a single time. The chain carries TRBV2 and TRBJ1-2; no firm D call. Germline-derived CDR1 and CDR2 are SNHLY and FYNNEI. The germline V and J ends were trimmed by 3 bases and 5 bases, with 4 bases remaining between them. This CDR3 has 11 residues. In nucleotides, the CDR3 is TGTGCCAGCAGTGACAGATATGGCTACACCTTC. Protein product: CASSDRYGYTF. Full variable domain (remainder filled in from reference TRBV2 and TRBJ1-2): EPEVTQTPSHQVTQMGQEVILRCVPISNHLYFYWYRQILGQKVEFLVSFYNNEISEKSEIFDDQFSVERPDGSNFTLKIRSTKLEDSAMYFCASSDRYGYTFGSGTRLTVV.

CDR3 nucleotides: TGTGCCAGCAGTGTGTCCTACGGTAACTATGGCTACACCTTC. Translating it yields CASSVSYGNYGYTF. V and J are TRBV2 and TRBJ1-2; D is unresolved. The CDR3 is 14 amino acids. Per the germline V gene, CDR1 is SNHLY and CDR2 is FYNNEI. V gave up 4 bases and J gave up 1 base, with 10 bases separating them.

This clone was recorded only once. The V gene is TRBV7-2, the J gene TRBJ2-7, with D possibly TRBD2 on 7 matching bases. This CDR3 is 16 amino acids long. V shed 1 base and J shed 3 bases, with 16 bases lying between them. In germline, CDR1 is SGHTA, CDR2 FQGNSA. In DNA, the CDR3 is TGTGCCAGCAGCTTAGTGGCGGGGGCACCATTCTACGAGCAGTACTTC. Its protein product is CASSLVAGAPFYEQYF.

This clone was found a few times. The J gene is TRBJ1-1, the V gene TRBV7-6, with D possibly TRBD1 on 5 matching bases. Trimming left V 5 bases short and J 4 bases short, with 11 bases between. The CDR3 has 13 amino acids. Germline V gene data show CDR1 as SGHVS and CDR2 as FNYEAQ. CDR3 bases: TGTGCCAGCAGCCCCTCCAGGGTCACTGAAGCTTTCTTT. Its protein product is CASSPSRVTEAFF. The whole variable domain, remainder taken from reference TRBV7-6 and TRBJ1-1, is GAGVSQSPRYKVTKRGQDVALRCDPISGHVSLYWYRQALGQGPEFLTYFNYEAQQDKSGLPNDRFSAERPEGSISTLTIQRTEQRDSAMYRCASSPSRVTEAFFGQGTRLTVV.

V usage is TRBV5-1 and J usage is TRBJ2-1; 9 positions match TRBD2. Germline V gene data show CDR1 as SGHRS and CDR2 as YFSETQ. The CDR3 sequence is 15 residues long. Unmatched junction bases numbered 7, after V lost 7 bases and J lost 2 bases. The CDR3 bases are TGCGCCAGCCGGAGCGGGGGGTATCCCTACAATGAGCAGTTCTTC. Protein: CASRSGGYPYNEQFF.

J is TRBJ1-2 and V is TRBV6-5; D is undetermined. With 5 bases removed from V and 1 base from J, the gap between germline ends came to 8 bases. This CDR3 has 13 amino acids. The germline CDR1 and CDR2 sequences are MNHEY and SVGAGI. The CDR3 loop reads CASSESINYGYTF. In DNA form, the CDR3 reads TGTGCCAGCAGTGAAAGCATTAACTATGGCTACACCTTC.

The J gene is TRBJ1-4, the V gene TRBV7-2, with 7 bases identical to TRBD1. The germline V gene encodes CDR1 SGHTA and CDR2 FQGNSA. V lost 2 bases and J lost 7; bases outside the gene matches: 7. The CDR3 is 15 residues long. The CDR3 nucleotides read TGTGCCAGCAGCTTACTGGGACAGACCGGTGAAAAACTGTTTTTT. It translates to CASSLLGQTGEKLFF.

The chain employs TRBV5-4 and TRBJ2-7, with no clear D. V lost 0 bases and J lost 4, with 5 bases in between. The CDR3 contains 12 residues. The germline gives CDR1 SGHNT, CDR2 YYREEE (reference sequence). This CDR3 reads CASSLGAYEQYF. The CDR3 bases are TGTGCCAGCAGCTTGGGGGCTTACGAGCAGTACTTC.

CDR3 sequence: CASSLIHTGAEQFF. The CDR3 DNA reads TGTGCCAGCAGTTTAATCCATACAGGGGCTGAGCAGTTCTTC. The rearrangement uses TRBV27 and TRBJ2-1, with 7 bases lining up with TRBD1. Losses at the gene ends were 2 bases for V and 9 bases for J; bases not matched to a gene: 7. The CDR3 loop spans 14 amino acids. Per the germline V gene, CDR1 is MNHEY and CDR2 is SMNVEV (reference sequence).

The genes are TRBV15 and TRBJ1-4; the D is unclear. The germline V and J ends were trimmed by 1 base and 0 bases, with 6 bases remaining between them. CDR3 length: 15 residues. Germline V lookup: CDR1 LNHNV, CDR2 YYDKDF (reference sequence). The CDR3 DNA is TGTGCCACCAGCAGAGCCGGGACAACTAATGAAAAACTGTTTTTT. Translating gives CATSRAGTTNEKLFF. The full variable domain, its missing parts supplied by reference TRBV15 and TRBJ1-4, is DAMVIQNPRYQVTQFGKPVTLSCSQTLNHNVMYWYQQKSSQAPKLLFHYYDKDFNNEADTPDNFQSRRPNTSFCFLDIRSPGLGDTAMYLCATSRAGTTNEKLFFGSGTQLSVL.

This clone was counted only a few times. The chain combines TRBV6-5 with TRBJ2-7, with D maybe TRBD1 (5 bases). V was trimmed by 7 bases and J by 1 base, leaving 17 bases between them. Germline V lookup: CDR1 MNHEY, CDR2 SVGAGI. The CDR3 consists of 15 residues. The CDR3 bases are TGTGCCAGCAACCCAACAGGACCAGATTCCTACGAGCAGTACTTC. Its translation: CASNPTGPDSYEQYF.

V and J are TRBV6-5 and TRBJ2-1; possibly TRBD2 for D (5 bases). The V and J ends lost 7 bases and 0 bases respectively, with 10 bases between them. Per germline, CDR1 MNHEY and CDR2 SVGAGI. This CDR3 is 14 amino acids long. In DNA, the CDR3 is TGTGCCAGCAAACGCGCGGGCTCCTACAATGAGCAGTTCTTC. Protein sequence: CASKRAGSYNEQFF.

The V and J genes are TRBV7-8 and TRBJ2-7, with 7 bases that match TRBD2. Germline V gives CDR1 SGHVS, CDR2 FQNEAQ. CDR3 length equals 12 residues. J lost 6 bases, V lost 3 bases, and 2 bases had no gene match. The CDR3 loop is CASSFGGSEQYF. The CDR3 DNA follows: TGTGCCAGCAGCTTCGGGGGGAGCGAGCAGTACTTC. The full variable domain, with the rest looked up from reference TRBV7-8 and TRBJ2-7, is GAGVSQSPRYKVAKRGQDVALRCDPISGHVSLFWYQQALGQGPEFLTYFQNEAQLDKSGLPSDRFFAERPEGSVSTLKIQRTQQEDSAVYLCASSFGGSEQYFGPGTRLTVT.

The chain carries TRBV4-2 and TRBJ1-6; D call uncertain. This CDR3 spans 18 amino acids. Germline loops: CDR1 LGHNA, CDR2 YNFKEQ. Between the trimmed V and J ends, which lost 0 bases and 0 bases, there was a span of 12 bases. The CDR3 DNA follows: TGTGCCAGCAGCCAAGATACTGAGGCGTACTCCTATAATTCACCCCTCCACTTT. This sequence encodes CASSQDTEAYSYNSPLHF.

The chain couples TRBV6-5 to TRBJ1-1; TRBD1 matches at 9 bases. This CDR3 contains 15 residues. CDR1 and CDR2 from the germline V gene are MNHEY and SVGAGI. Losses at the gene ends were 2 bases for V and 3 bases for J; bases not matched to a gene: 4. In DNA, the CDR3 is TGTGCCAGCAGTTACGGGACAGGGTTGGACACTGAAGCTTTCTTT. Amino acid sequence: CASSYGTGLDTEAFF.

This clone was recorded a few times. The rearrangement links TRBV4-1 to TRBJ2-3; 8 bases are shared with TRBD2. The V gene end was trimmed by 4 bases and the J gene end by 2 bases; junction bases not matched to a gene: 8. The CDR3 is made up of 16 amino acids. Germline lookup yields CDR1 MGHRA and CDR2 YSYEKL. In DNA form, the CDR3 reads TGCGCCAGCAGCCTACCTTTGCGGGGGGACACAGATACGCAGTATTTT. Translating gives CASSLPLRGDTDTQYF.